This record covers a single TCR beta chain. Its antigen is not identified. The sample originates from a study of a mutant IDH1 vaccine in newly diagnosed glioma. In the study overall: Following radiotherapy alone, or alongside temozolomide cycles, vaccination was started after an interval of 4-6 weeks.

Time point reported: week 35, safety follow-up. The investigators gave 300 ug of mutant IDH1 20-mer peptide in each vaccine dose, together with topical imiquimod. There were eight vaccinations for patients, given in weeks 1, 3, 5, 7, 11, 15, 19 and 23. The astrocytomas were IDH1-mutant, ATRX-negative, and WHO grade 3 or 4. Some clones are missing from TCRdb's copy, which holds only in-frame ones; the method was immunoSEQ multiplex PCR. The data contain tens of thousands of clones, around four fifths of them singletons. Germline V gene sequence: CDR1 SGHRS, CDR2 YFSETQ. The CDR3 has 16 amino acids. Trimming left V 4 bases short and J 0 bases short, with 13 bases between.

Material: PBMCs, obtained from a glioma patient whose treatment included an IDH1 peptide vaccine. The clonotype originates from a man aged 25-45 years with glioma. V is TRBV5-1 and J is TRBJ2-2; unclear D gene. As DNA, the CDR3 is TGCGCCAGCAGCCTCCCGGCTCTATCGAACACCGGGGAGCTGTTTTTT. Translation gives CASSLPALSNTGELFF.